This TCR beta chain emerged from a study of T cell changes during pregnancy in multiple sclerosis. Method: immunoSEQ multiplex PCR; TCRdb's copy keeps in-frame clones and lacks some. The data hold approximately 51,000 clones, with around 92% observed a single time. The sequencing used CD4+ T cells from peripheral blood mononuclear cells, collected after pregnancy. This clonotype was obtained from a female donor with multiple sclerosis, enrolled in a pregnancy study.

CDR3 in amino acids: CASSLVGPGAVGNTIYF. The CDR3 DNA sequence: TGTGCCAGCAGCTTAGTCGGGCCAGGGGCCGTTGGAAACACCATATATTTT. The V gene is TRBV7-2, the J gene TRBJ1-3; D might be TRBD1 (6 bases). Germline V lookup: CDR1 SGHTA, CDR2 FQGNSA. The CDR3 extends over 17 amino acids. Trimming left V 1 base short and J 3 bases short, with 16 bases between.